Sequencing of this T cell receptor (beta chain) was carried out in a study of OX40 agonist ivuxolimab in advanced cancers. Study findings and constraints: There were, on average, more expanded clones in CD8+ T cells than in CD4+.

It was autoimmune disease history or systemic immunosuppression that excluded patients. Here immunoSEQ multiplex PCR was the method, and the copy in TCRdb shows in-frame clones only, minus some. The sample records about 68,000 clones, around nine tenths being singletons. Remarks on this clone: Its antigen remains unidentified.

Trimming took off 2 bases at V and 0 bases at J, with 8 bases between the two ends. Germline CDR1 is SEHNR and CDR2 is FQNEAQ (reference sequence). The CDR3 covers 14 residues. The origin of this receptor is an adult with an advanced solid tumor such as melanoma, head and neck, liver or kidney cancer. The sequences come from CD4+ or CD8+ T cells sorted from blood, collected in a trial of the OX40 agonist ivuxolimab. The chain links TRBV7-9 to TRBJ2-7; maybe TRBD2 (6 bases). The CDR3: CASSLKTSSYEQYF. CDR3 nucleotide sequence: TGTGCCAGCAGCTTAAAGACTAGCTCCTACGAGCAGTACTTC.